The present entry profiles one T cell receptor beta chain with its context. Its recognized antigen is unknown. No quality values exist for individual bases; no much larger clone is one base distant. Amplification and barcoding of TCRbeta CDR3 regions were carried out by two-step multiplex PCR on the immunoSEQ human TCRbeta survey platform. Libraries were sequenced on Illumina instruments, and IgH from the same samples was sequenced in parallel. The original methods were these. To remove PCR and sequencing errors, raw reads were filtered against the IMGT V, D, J definitions and then binned using a nearest-neighbor algorithm. A clone was defined as an identical nucleotide sequence, and differential abundance between tissues was tested with a Fisher exact test for each clone using a pFDR threshold of p<0.01. A minimum inclusion filter of 10 in either sample excluded clones with frequencies too low for statistical inference. The immunoSEQ Analyzer was used for pairwise clonal comparisons, and IMGT tools were used to assess gene family usage. TCRdb re-hosts the immuneACCESS table, in-frame sequences only. Its copies lack some clones; in the studies checked, an unresolved V gene accounts for under half of them, and the cause for the rest is not known. For V, J and clone size, that table is used; D and trimming come from the DNA. The sample table records 95,000 to 100,000 clones; about 78% of these occur just once. The biggest ten clones account for roughly 2% of the sample.

Its CDR3 holds 15 amino acids, cysteine through phenylalanine. Only CDR3 DNA is held: 45 bases, read in frame from base 1. V loses 5 bases, J loses 5 bases, and the germline ends lie 18 bases apart. Taken from the germline V gene, the CDR1 and CDR2 loops are MDHEN and SYDVKM. This sample is part of a study of fetal regulatory T cell absence and autoimmunity (dated by TCRdb to about 2017). For the study in its entirety: Exocrine pancreas autoimmunity was observed in the IPEX patients in the absence of clinical diabetes. Broader findings and caveats from the paper: Significant oligoclonal enrichment of the TCR compartment was observed in pancreas versus cord blood, with some top clones enriched more than 100-fold. The oligoclonal enrichment was interpreted as support for antigen-driven autoimmunity in the pancreas before birth in IPEX syndrome. Cord blood and pancreas had broadly similar TRB gene family usage, which resembled published neonatal and adult repertoires.

For repertoire sequencing, genomic DNA was processed from frozen pancreas tissue. The DNeasy Blood and Tissue Kit was used to extract about 1.9-3.4 ug of genomic DNA from umbilical cord blood or frozen pancreas. This receptor was taken from a male donor with IPEX syndrome. The material sequenced was pancreas tissue. The chain couples TRBV28 to TRBJ1-2; D gene: possibly TRBD1, on 5 matching bases. The CDR3 region has the sequence CASSGGRSLAYGYTF. The base sequence is TGTGCCAGCAGTGGGGGACGGTCACTAGCTTATGGCTACACCTTC.